What follows describes a single TCR beta chain. The germline V gene has CDR1 LGHNA and CDR2 YSLEER. The CDR3 runs 15 residues. Trimming pared 4 bases from V and 7 bases from J, leaving 19 bases between. Sequenced by immunoSEQ multiplex PCR; TCRdb stores in-frame clones only, minus some. Found here are 2,500,000 or so clones, 93% of them singletons; the top ten hold about 0.38%. The sample comes from a study of shared clonotypes between healthy human individuals. The TCR originated in a man in his late teens or twenties in good health. Some clones in this sample may be carry-over from other donors' samples. Material: naive CD4+ T cells from PBMCs. Subset described: CD45RA+ positively selected. The V call is TRBV4-3, the J call TRBJ1-2; a possible D gene is TRBD1 (5 bases). CDR3 residues: CASSPIVRPGGGYTF. DNA for the CDR3: TGCGCCAGCAGCCCTATAGTTCGCCCGGGGGGTGGCTACACCTTC.